One and the same sample provided the 29 T cell receptor beta chains below, sequenced in a study of lymphopenia after photon versus proton radiotherapy. Sequencing used immunoSEQ multiplex PCR; TCRdb keeps in-frame clones, though not all of them. The sample yields 50,000 to 75,000 clones, more than 75% seen once. Specimen: peripheral blood, collected from a patient treated with photon-based radiotherapy. Receptor source: a man aged 40-49 years with gastric cancer.

For the CDR3, the DNA is TGTGCCAGCAGCCTCCCAGGGGGGAATTCACCCCTCCACTTT. It specifies CASSLPGGNSPLHF. The rearrangement uses TRBV6-5 and TRBJ1-6, with 7 nucleotides matching TRBD1. The ends lost 6 bases at V and 7 bases at J; junction bases unmatched: 6. The CDR3 contains 14 residues. CDR1 MNHEY and CDR2 SVGAGI come from the germline V gene.

This clone was observed a few times. Other DNA sequences of this sample code for an identical CDR3. The chain joins TRBV19 to TRBJ1-2; D is undetermined. V gave up 3 bases and J gave up 4 bases, with 9 bases separating them. Germline assignment: CDR1 LNHDA and CDR2 SQIVND (reference sequence). CDR3 size: 13 residues. The CDR3 bases are TGTGCCAGTAGTATTGGCAGATTCTATGGCTACACCTTC. Protein sequence: CASSIGRFYGYTF.

The J gene is TRBJ2-7, the V gene TRBV6-1; no definite D call. Trimming took 6 bases from V and 0 from J, leaving 9 bases between them. CDR1 is MNHNS and CDR2 is SASEGT in the germline V gene. This CDR3 is built from 13 residues. The CDR3 bases are TGTGCCAGCAGGGGAAACCCCTCCTACGAGCAGTACTTC. Translated, it gives CASRGNPSYEQYF.

CDR3 sequence (DNA): TGTGCCAGCAGCTTTAATCCGAACACTGAAGCTTTCTTT. This gives the protein CASSFNPNTEAFF. This chain joins TRBV11-1 and TRBJ1-1, with D hard to call. Trimming cost V 3 bases and J 1 base, with 6 bases left between them. The CDR3 length is 13 residues. Germline assignment: CDR1 SGHAT and CDR2 FQDESV (reference sequence).

CDR3 region: CASSINSGDYGYTF. The CDR3 DNA reads TGTGCCAGTAGTATTAATTCGGGGGATTATGGCTACACCTTC. J is TRBJ1-2 and V is TRBV19; D may be TRBD1 (5 bases). CDR1 is LNHDA, CDR2 SQIVND, per germline (reference sequence). This CDR3 comprises 14 residues. V lost 3 bases to trimming and J lost 5 bases, with 13 bases between them. Full variable domain (outside the CDR3, taken from reference TRBV19 and TRBJ1-2): DGGITQSPKYLFRKEGQNVTLSCEQNLNHDAMYWYRQDPGQGLRLIYYSQIVNDFQKGDIAEGYSVSREKKESFPLTVTSAQKNPTAFYLCASSINSGDYGYTFGSGTRLTVV.

The V call is TRBV7-9, the J call TRBJ1-1, with D hard to call. The CDR3 runs to 14 residues. The V and J ends lost 3 bases and 3 bases respectively, with 11 bases between them. The germline CDR1 and CDR2 sequences are SEHNR and FQNEAQ (reference sequence). In DNA form, the CDR3 reads TGTGCCAGCAGCTTTTCTGGGTTTCACACTGAAGCTTTCTTT. Translating gives CASSFSGFHTEAFF.

This rearrangement joins TRBV7-3 to TRBJ2-5; TRBD1 matches 8 bases. The DNA end is a closer match to TRBJ2-7, so the J assignment may be wrong. CDR1 is SGHTA, CDR2 FQGTGA, per germline. CDR3 size: 15 residues. The CDR3 here is CASSLRGTGGYEQYF. DNA of the CDR3: TGTGCCAGCAGCTTAAGGGGGACAGGAGGCTACGAGCAGTACTTC.

The chain joins TRBV11-2 to TRBJ2-7; D gene ambiguous. Germline V gene sequence: CDR1 SGHAT, CDR2 FQNNGV. The V end lost 5 bases, the J end lost 0 bases, and 8 bases lay between the germline ends. The CDR3 consists of 13 residues. The CDR3 here is CASSRRISYEQYF. CDR3 coding DNA: TGTGCCAGCAGCCGACGCATCTCCTACGAGCAGTACTTC.

This clone was observed once. This sequence joins TRBV29-1 and TRBJ2-2, with unresolved D. The germline V and J ends were trimmed by 4 bases and 4 bases, with 4 bases remaining between them. Germline V gene lookup returns CDR1 SQVTM and CDR2 ANQGSEA. This CDR3 contains 11 residues. The CDR3 spells CSVGSTGELFF. The CDR3 nucleotides are TGCAGCGTTGGAAGCACCGGGGAGCTGTTTTTT.

The chain is built from TRBV30 and TRBJ2-6, with D possibly matching TRBD2 (6 bases). Deletions cut 3 bases from V and 4 bases from J, with 16 bases between. CDR3 size: 16 residues. The germline gives CDR1 GTSNPN, CDR2 SVGIG (reference sequence). The CDR3: CAWRTEGLYGANVLTF. The DNA of the CDR3 is TGTGCCTGGAGGACGGAGGGACTGTACGGGGCCAACGTCCTGACTTTC.

The rearrangement links TRBV7-8 to TRBJ2-7, with D possibly being TRBD1 or TRBD2 (6 bases each). Germline-derived CDR1 and CDR2 are SGHVS and FQNEAQ. V gave up 5 bases and J gave up 3 bases, with 17 bases separating them. The length of the CDR3 is 15 residues. CDR3 coding DNA: TGTGCCAGCAGCAAAGAGGGGGGAATAAGCTACGAGCAGTACTTC. Translation: CASSKEGGISYEQYF.

The chain has TRBV5-6 and TRBJ1-3; weak D call: TRBD1 (5 bases). V gave up 4 bases and J gave up 2 bases, with 7 bases separating them. CDR3 length: 13 residues. Germline V gene data show CDR1 as SGHDT and CDR2 as YYEEEE. The CDR3 DNA reads as TGTGCCAGCAGCCCGGGGGCTGGAAACACCATATATTTT. Translation: CASSPGAGNTIYF.

The chain couples TRBV19 to TRBJ2-7, with 8 bases identical to TRBD1. There are 13 residues in the CDR3. Trimming cost V 7 bases and J 3 bases; bases outside gene matches: 5. The V gene's germline CDR1 is LNHDA and CDR2 SQIVND (reference sequence). CDR3 residues: CASTQGVDYEQYF. CDR3 sequence (DNA): TGTGCCAGTACACAGGGGGTGGACTACGAGCAGTACTTC.

The V and J genes are TRBV6-1 and TRBJ2-1, with no clear D. The CDR3 sequence is 15 residues long. Trimming took 4 bases from V and 1 from J, leaving 11 bases between them. Germline assignment: CDR1 MNHNS and CDR2 SASEGT. The CDR3 protein is CASSGQYLSYNEQFF. The CDR3 region has the DNA TGTGCCAGCAGTGGGCAGTACCTTTCCTACAATGAGCAGTTCTTC.

The chain uses TRBV4-3 and TRBJ2-3; no reliable D call. Deletions cut 5 bases from V and 5 bases from J, with 8 bases between. CDR3 length: 12 amino acids. Germline CDR1 is LGHNA and CDR2 is YSLEER. CDR3 bases: TGCGCCAGCAGCGAGCGACGAGATACGCAGTATTTT. Protein sequence: CASSERRDTQYF.

This chain links TRBV10-3 with TRBJ1-2; D is uncertain. This CDR3 is 15 amino acids long. From germline, CDR1 is ENHRY and CDR2 SYGVKD. Trimming pared 2 bases from V and 0 bases from J, leaving 10 bases between. Written as DNA, the CDR3 is TGTGCCATCAGTGAGGGACTGACGTCTAACTATGGCTACACCTTC. It codes for CAISEGLTSNYGYTF.

This chain links TRBV6-1 with TRBJ1-3; TRBD1 matches 7 bases. In germline, CDR1 is MNHNS, CDR2 SASEGT. The CDR3 runs 15 residues. After removal of 6 bases from V and 0 bases from J, the junction contained 5 bases not matched to a gene. CDR3 residues: CASRLQGSSGNTIYF. The CDR3 DNA reads TGTGCCAGCAGATTACAGGGGAGCTCTGGAAACACCATATATTTT.

This clone came up once. This chain uses TRBV19 with TRBJ2-2; D is ambiguous. Germline CDR1 LNHDA, CDR2 SQIVND (reference sequence). The CDR3 has 16 residues. V lost 1 base, J lost 2 bases, and 11 bases lay in between. The CDR3 sequence is CASSIGRRVNTGELFF. CDR3 coding DNA: TGTGCCAGTAGTATAGGAAGAAGGGTAAACACCGGGGAGCTGTTTTTT.

The J gene is TRBJ1-1, the V gene TRBV19, with unresolved D. CDR1 and CDR2 from the germline V gene are LNHDA and SQIVND (reference sequence). V lost 1 base to trimming and J lost 0 bases, with 12 bases between them. This CDR3 has 16 residues. DNA for the CDR3: TGTGCCAGTAGTATAGTCGGGCAGATCATGAACACTGAAGCTTTCTTT. This sequence encodes CASSIVGQIMNTEAFF.

The chain joins TRBV9 to TRBJ2-7, with 10 bases matching TRBD1. This CDR3 contains 14 residues. V lost 4 bases to trimming and J lost 3 bases; unmatched junction nucleotides: 4. Germline V gene data show CDR1 as SGDLS and CDR2 as YYNGEE. This CDR3 is CASSTWDRGYEQYF. For the CDR3, the DNA is TGTGCCAGCAGCACCTGGGACAGGGGCTACGAGCAGTACTTC. Drawing the rest from reference TRBV9 and TRBJ2-7, the complete variable domain is DSGVTQTPKHLITATGQRVTLRCSPRSGDLSVYWYQQSLDQGLQFLIQYYNGEERAKGNILERFSAQQFPDLHSELNLSSLELGDSALYFCASSTWDRGYEQYFGPGTRLTVT.

The J gene is TRBJ2-1, the V gene TRBV5-1; D not resolved. The CDR3 covers 15 residues. V lost 4 bases to trimming and J lost 0 bases, with 11 bases between them. Germline V gene data show CDR1 as SGHRS and CDR2 as YFSETQ. The chain's CDR3 is CASSLDPGSYNEQFF. The CDR3 DNA follows: TGCGCCAGCAGCCTCGACCCCGGCTCCTACAATGAGCAGTTCTTC.

The chain uses TRBV30 and TRBJ1-4, with D perhaps TRBD1 (6 bases). V was clipped by 6 bases and J by 7 bases, with 18 bases between them. The length of the CDR3 is 14 residues. Germline V lookup: CDR1 GTSNPN, CDR2 SVGIG (reference sequence). CDR3 bases: TGTGCCTGCCCATGGAAGGGGGTCAGTGAAAAACTGTTTTTT. Protein sequence: CACPWKGVSEKLFF.

The genes are TRBV6-1 and TRBJ1-1; D not certain. This CDR3 is 13 amino acids long. Germline V gene lookup returns CDR1 MNHNS and CDR2 SASEGT. V was pared by 4 bases and J by 0 bases, with 6 bases between. The CDR3 nucleotides are TGTGCCAGCAGTGTCAAAATGAACACTGAAGCTTTCTTT. It yields the protein CASSVKMNTEAFF.

CDR3 loop: CASSETDNTEAFF. For the CDR3, the DNA is TGTGCCAGCAGTGAGACGGACAACACTGAAGCTTTCTTT. This chain links TRBV6-4 with TRBJ1-1; D unclear. Germline V gene sequence: CDR1 MRHNA, CDR2 SNTAGT. The V end was cut by 3 bases, the J end by 2 bases, with 7 bases between. The CDR3 consists of 13 residues.

The chain couples TRBV7-2 to TRBJ2-3; 8 nucleotides match TRBD2. The CDR3 runs 19 residues. V gave up 1 base and J gave up 0 bases; unmatched junction bases: 12. The germline gives CDR1 SGHTA, CDR2 FQGNSA. The CDR3 spells CASSLGLVGLDVSTDTQYF. The CDR3 DNA reads as TGTGCCAGCAGCTTAGGATTGGTGGGACTAGATGTTAGCACAGATACGCAGTATTTT.

The gene calls are TRBV21-1 and TRBJ2-7; TRBD1, as called in the table, went unchecked against the DNA. TRBV21-1 is shown as a pseudogene. The CDR3 is 13 residues long. The CDR3 region is CASSKGPEYEQYF. CDR3 in DNA: TGTGCCAGCAGCAAAGGGCCCGAATACGAGCAGTACTTC.

This rearrangement joins TRBV6-4 to TRBJ2-3, with D possibly matching TRBD1 (5 bases). V lost 0 bases, J lost 6 bases, and 16 bases lay in between. The CDR3 covers 16 residues. Germline V gene sequence: CDR1 MRHNA, CDR2 SNTAGT. The CDR3 bases are TGTGCCAGCAGTGACTCCGTAGGGGCCTCTAGTGATACGCAGTATTTT. Translating it yields CASSDSVGASSDTQYF.

This chain joins TRBV4-3 and TRBJ1-2; the match to TRBD1 covers 10 bases. Germline-derived CDR1 and CDR2 are LGHNA and YSLEER. The CDR3 extends over 15 amino acids. V shed 4 bases and J 7 bases; nucleotides not matched to a gene: 9. As DNA, the CDR3 is TGCGCCAGCAGCCCAACCGGGACAGGGGTCGGTGGCTACACCTTC. This gives the protein CASSPTGTGVGGYTF.

The chain combines TRBV11-2 with TRBJ2-5, with D possibly TRBD2 on 5 matching bases. Trimming pared 7 bases from V and 10 bases from J, leaving 16 bases between. The CDR3 is made up of 12 amino acids. From germline, CDR1 is SGHAT and CDR2 FQNNGV. The CDR3 DNA reads TGTGCCAGCAACACAGCTTTGGGAGACCAGTACTTC. Encoded protein: CASNTALGDQYF.